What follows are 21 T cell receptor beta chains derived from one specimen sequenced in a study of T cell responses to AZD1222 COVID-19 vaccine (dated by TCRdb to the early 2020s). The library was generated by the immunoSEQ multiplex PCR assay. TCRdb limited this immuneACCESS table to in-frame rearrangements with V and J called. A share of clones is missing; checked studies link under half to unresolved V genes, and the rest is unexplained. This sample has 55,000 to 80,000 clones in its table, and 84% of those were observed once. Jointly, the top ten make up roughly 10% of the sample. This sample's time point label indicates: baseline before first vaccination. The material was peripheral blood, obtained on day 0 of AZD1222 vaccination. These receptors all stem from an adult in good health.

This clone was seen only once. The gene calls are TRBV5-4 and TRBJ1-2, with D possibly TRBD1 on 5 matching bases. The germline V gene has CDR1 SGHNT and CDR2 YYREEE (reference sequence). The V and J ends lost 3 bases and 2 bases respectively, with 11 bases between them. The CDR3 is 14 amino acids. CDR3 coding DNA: TGTGCCAGCAGCTCCACCCAGGGAAACTATGGCTACACCTTC. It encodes CASSSTQGNYGYTF.

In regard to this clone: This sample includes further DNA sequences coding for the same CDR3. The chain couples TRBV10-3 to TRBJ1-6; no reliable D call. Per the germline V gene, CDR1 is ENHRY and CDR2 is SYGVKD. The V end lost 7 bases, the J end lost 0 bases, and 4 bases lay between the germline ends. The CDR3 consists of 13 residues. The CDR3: CAITSSYNSPLHF. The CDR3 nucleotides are TGTGCCATCACGAGCTCCTATAATTCACCCCTCCACTTT.

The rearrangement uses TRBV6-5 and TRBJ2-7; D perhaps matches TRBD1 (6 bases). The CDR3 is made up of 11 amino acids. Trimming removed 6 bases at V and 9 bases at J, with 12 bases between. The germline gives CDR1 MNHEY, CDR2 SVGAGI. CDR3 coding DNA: TGTGCCAGCAGCAGGGGCTTCCGGCAGTACTTC. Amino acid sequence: CASSRGFRQYF.

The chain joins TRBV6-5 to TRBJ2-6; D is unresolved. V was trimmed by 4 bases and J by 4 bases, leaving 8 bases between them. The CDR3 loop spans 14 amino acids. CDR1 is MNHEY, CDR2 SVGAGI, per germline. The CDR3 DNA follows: TGTGCCAGCAGTTTGTTAGCCGGGGCCAACGTCCTGACTTTC. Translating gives CASSLLAGANVLTF.

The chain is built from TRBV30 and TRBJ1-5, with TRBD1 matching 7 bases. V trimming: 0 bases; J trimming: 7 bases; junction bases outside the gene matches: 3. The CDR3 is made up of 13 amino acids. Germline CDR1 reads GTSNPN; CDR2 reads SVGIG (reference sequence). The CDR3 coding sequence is TGTGCCTGGAGTGTCCGGGACAGCCAGCCCCAGCATTTT. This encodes CAWSVRDSQPQHF.

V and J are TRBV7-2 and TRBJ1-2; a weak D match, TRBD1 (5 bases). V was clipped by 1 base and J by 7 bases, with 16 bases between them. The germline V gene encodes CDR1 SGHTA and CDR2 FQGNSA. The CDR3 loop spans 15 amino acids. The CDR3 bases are TGTGCCAGCAGCTTAGATCGGGCAGGGTCCGGTGGCTACACCTTC. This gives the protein CASSLDRAGSGGYTF. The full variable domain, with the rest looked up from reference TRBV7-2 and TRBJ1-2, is GAGVSQSPSNKVTEKGKDVELRCDPISGHTALYWYRQSLGQGLEFLIYFQGNSAPDKSGLPSDRFSAERTGGSVSTLTIQRTQQEDSAVYLCASSLDRAGSGGYTFGSGTRLTVV.

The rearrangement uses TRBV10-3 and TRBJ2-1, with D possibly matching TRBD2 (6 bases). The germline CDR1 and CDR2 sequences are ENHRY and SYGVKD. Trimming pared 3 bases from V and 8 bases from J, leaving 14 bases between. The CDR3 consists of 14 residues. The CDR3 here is CAISDGGLSDEQFF. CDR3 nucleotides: TGTGCCATCAGTGACGGGGGACTGAGCGATGAGCAGTTCTTC.

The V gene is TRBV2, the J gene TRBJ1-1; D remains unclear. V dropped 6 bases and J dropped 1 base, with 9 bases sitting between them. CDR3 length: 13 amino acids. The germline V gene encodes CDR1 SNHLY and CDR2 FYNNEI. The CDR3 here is CASRPDGNTEAFF. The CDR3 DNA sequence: TGTGCCAGCAGACCGGACGGGAACACTGAAGCTTTCTTT.

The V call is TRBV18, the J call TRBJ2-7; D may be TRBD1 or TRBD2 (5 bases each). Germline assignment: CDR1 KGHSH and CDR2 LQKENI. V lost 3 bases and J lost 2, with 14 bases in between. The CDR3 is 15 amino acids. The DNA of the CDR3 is TGTGCCAGCTCACCCCTGGGACCACCCGCCTACGAGCAGTACTTC. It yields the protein CASSPLGPPAYEQYF.

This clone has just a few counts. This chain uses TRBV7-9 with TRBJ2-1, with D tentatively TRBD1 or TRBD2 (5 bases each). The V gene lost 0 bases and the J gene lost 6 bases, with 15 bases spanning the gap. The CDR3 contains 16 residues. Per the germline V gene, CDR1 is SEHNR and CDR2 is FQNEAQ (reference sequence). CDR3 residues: CASSLAGHTGGNEQFF. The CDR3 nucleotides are TGTGCCAGCAGCTTAGCAGGTCATACAGGAGGCAATGAGCAGTTCTTC.

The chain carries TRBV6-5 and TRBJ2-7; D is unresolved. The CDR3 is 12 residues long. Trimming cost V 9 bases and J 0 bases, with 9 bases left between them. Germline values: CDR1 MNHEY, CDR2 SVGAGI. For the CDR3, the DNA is TGTGCCAGTAGGTCCCTCTCCTACGAGCAGTACTTC. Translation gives CASRSLSYEQYF.

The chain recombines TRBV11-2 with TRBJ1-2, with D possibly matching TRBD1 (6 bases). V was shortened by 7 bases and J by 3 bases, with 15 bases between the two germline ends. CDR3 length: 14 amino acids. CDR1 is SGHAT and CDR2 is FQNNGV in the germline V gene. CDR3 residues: CASTRREGDYGYTF. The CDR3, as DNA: TGTGCCAGCACCCGCCGCGAGGGGGACTATGGCTACACCTTC.

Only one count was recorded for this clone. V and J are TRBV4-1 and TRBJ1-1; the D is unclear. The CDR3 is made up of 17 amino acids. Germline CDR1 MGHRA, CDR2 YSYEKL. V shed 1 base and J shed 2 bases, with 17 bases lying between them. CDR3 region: CASSQVGGGTLNTEAFF. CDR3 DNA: TGCGCCAGCAGCCAAGTGGGAGGAGGAACACTTAACACTGAAGCTTTCTTT.

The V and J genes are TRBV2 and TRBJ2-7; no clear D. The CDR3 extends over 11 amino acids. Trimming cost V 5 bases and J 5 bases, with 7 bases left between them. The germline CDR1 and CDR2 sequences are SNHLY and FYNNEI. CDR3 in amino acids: CASSPRNEQYF. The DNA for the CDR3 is TGTGCCAGCAGTCCTCGGAACGAGCAGTACTTC.

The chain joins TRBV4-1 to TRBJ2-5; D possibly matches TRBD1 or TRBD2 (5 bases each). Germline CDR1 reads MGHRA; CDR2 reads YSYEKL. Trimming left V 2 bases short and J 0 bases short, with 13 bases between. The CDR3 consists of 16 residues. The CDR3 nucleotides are TGCGCCAGCAGCCAACCGGGACGACGGTACCAAGAGACCCAGTACTTC. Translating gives CASSQPGRRYQETQYF.

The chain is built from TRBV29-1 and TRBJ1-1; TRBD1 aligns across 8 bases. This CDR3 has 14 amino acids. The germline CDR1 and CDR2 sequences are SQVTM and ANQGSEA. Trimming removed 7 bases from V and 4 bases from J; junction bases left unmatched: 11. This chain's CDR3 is CSAFETGAGTEAFF. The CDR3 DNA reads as TGCAGCGCCTTCGAGACAGGGGCAGGCACTGAAGCTTTCTTT.

This CDR3 is CASSGTGYSNQPQHF. The CDR3 DNA reads as TGTGCCAGCAGTGGTACAGGGTATAGCAATCAGCCCCAGCATTTT. The rearrangement joins TRBV9 to TRBJ1-5, with a possible D match to TRBD1 (6 bases). V lost 5 bases to trimming and J lost 0 bases, with 12 bases between them. In germline, CDR1 is SGDLS, CDR2 YYNGEE. The CDR3 spans 15 residues.

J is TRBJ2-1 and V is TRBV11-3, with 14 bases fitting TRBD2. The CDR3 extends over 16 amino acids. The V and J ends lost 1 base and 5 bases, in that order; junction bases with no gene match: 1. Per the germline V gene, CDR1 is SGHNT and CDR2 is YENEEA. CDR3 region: CASSLGLAGGNNEQFF. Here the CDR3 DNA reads TGTGCCAGCAGCTTAGGACTAGCGGGGGGGAACAATGAGCAGTTCTTC.

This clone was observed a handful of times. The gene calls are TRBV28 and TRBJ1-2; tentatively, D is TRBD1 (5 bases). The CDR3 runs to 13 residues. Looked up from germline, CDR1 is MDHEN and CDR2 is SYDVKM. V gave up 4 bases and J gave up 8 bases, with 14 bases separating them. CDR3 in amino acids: CASSSRGRAGYTF. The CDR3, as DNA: TGTGCCAGCAGTTCCCGGGGCAGGGCGGGCTACACCTTC.

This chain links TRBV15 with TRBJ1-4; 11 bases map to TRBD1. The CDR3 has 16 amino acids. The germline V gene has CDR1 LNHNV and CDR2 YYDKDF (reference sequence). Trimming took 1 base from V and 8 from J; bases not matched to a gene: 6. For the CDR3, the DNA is TGTGCCACCAGCAGAGGCGCGGGACAGGGGGGAGAAAAACTGTTTTTT. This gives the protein CATSRGAGQGGEKLFF.

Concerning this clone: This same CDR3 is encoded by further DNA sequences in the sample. The CDR3 spells CASSTRGSGNTIYF. The CDR3 DNA follows: TGTGCCAGCAGCACCAGGGGTTCTGGAAACACCATATATTTT. V usage is TRBV7-8 and J usage is TRBJ1-3, with a possible D match to TRBD1 (6 bases). The CDR3 has 14 residues. Trimming shortened V by 5 bases and J by 1 base, and 9 bases separated the two germline ends. The germline CDR1 and CDR2 sequences are SGHVS and FQNEAQ.